Reported below is one T cell receptor (beta chain). The antigen is undetermined. Germline V gene data show CDR1 as MNHGY and CDR2 as SAAAGT. This CDR3 region has 16 residues. The ends were cut back, 0 bases at V and 1 base at J, with 9 bases in the middle. The entry originates in a study of OX40 agonist ivuxolimab in advanced cancers. For the study at large: Intravenous ivuxolimab at 0.01 to 10 mg/kg was given to patients every 2 weeks. Study-level points and caveats: Clonal expansion by week 6 occurred in CD4+ and CD8+ blood T cells (at 0.1 to 3.0 mg/kg). It was not determined which antigens were specifically recognized by the peripheral T cells that had undergone clonal expansion.

It was autoimmune disease history or systemic immunosuppression that excluded patients. Generated by immunoSEQ multiplex PCR, the TCRdb table keeps only in-frame clones and is missing some. This table holds roughly 58,000 clones, approximately 90% found once. The genes are TRBV6-8 and TRBJ2-2; D is undetermined. The sample was CD4+ or CD8+ T cells sorted from blood, taken in a trial of the OX40 agonist ivuxolimab. This clonotype was sampled from an adult with an advanced solid tumor such as melanoma, head and neck, liver or kidney cancer. CDR3 in DNA: TGTGCCAGCAGTTACTCTATCCCGGTGAACACCGGGGAGCTGTTTTTT. It codes for CASSYSIPVNTGELFF.